This entry is about one TCR beta chain. Here immunoSEQ multiplex PCR was the method, and the copy in TCRdb shows in-frame clones only, minus some. This sample carries roughly 200,000 clones, about nine tenths of them seen once, and the ten largest clones take around 1.6%. This specimen comes from a study of blood T cell repertoires in COVID-19. Germline V CDR1 and CDR2: GTSNPN, SVGIG (reference sequence). This CDR3 spans 11 amino acids. The ends were cut back, 2 bases at V and 7 bases at J, with 5 bases in the middle. This receptor was identified in a man between 18 and 29 years old with active or convalescent COVID-19. Sequencing was performed on peripheral blood. This chain links TRBV30 with TRBJ1-4; D unresolved. The CDR3 coding sequence is TGTGCCTGGAGTCGGGGTGAAAAACTGTTTTTT. Translating gives CAWSRGEKLFF.